These 24 T cell receptor beta chains originate from one sample sequenced in a study of cytomegalovirus exposure and HLA in healthy donors. The PCR ran on 60 Vbeta and 13 Jbeta primers. The method was immunoSEQ multiplex PCR; TCRdb's version includes in-frame clones alone and lacks a portion of them. Here the sample spans approximately 110,000 clones, 80% to 85% being singletons. Material for sequencing was PBMCs. These receptors all come from a woman in her twenties or thirties in good health and CMV-seronegative.

The chain combines TRBV10-2 with TRBJ2-1; 8 bases match TRBD1. Germline assignment: CDR1 WSHSY and CDR2 SAAADI. The CDR3 runs to 15 residues. J was trimmed by 3 bases and V by 7 bases; bases with no gene match: 8. The CDR3 here is CASNARQGSYNEQFF. CDR3 DNA: TGCGCCAGCAATGCACGACAGGGGAGCTACAATGAGCAGTTCTTC.

This chain uses TRBV4-3 with TRBJ2-5, with TRBD1 as a possible D gene (5 bases). Trimming shortened V by 4 bases and J by 7 bases, and 13 bases separated the two germline ends. Per germline, CDR1 LGHNA and CDR2 YSLEER. The CDR3 length is 13 residues. The CDR3 reads CASSLHRLGTQYF. The CDR3 DNA sequence: TGCGCCAGCAGCCTACACAGGTTGGGGACCCAGTACTTC.

This clone turned up a few times. The V call is TRBV6-6, the J call TRBJ2-2; 10 positions match TRBD1. This CDR3 spans 15 amino acids. V lost 6 bases, J lost 4 bases, and 5 bases stayed unmatched. The germline V gene encodes CDR1 MNHNY and CDR2 SVGAGI (reference sequence). The CDR3 sequence is CASRLDRGPTGELFF. CDR3 nucleotide sequence: TGTGCCAGCAGGCTTGACAGGGGGCCCACCGGGGAGCTGTTTTTT.

The J gene is TRBJ2-7, the V gene TRBV19; no clear D. Germline V CDR1 and CDR2: LNHDA, SQIVND (reference sequence). The CDR3 runs 15 residues. V gave up 6 bases and J gave up 0 bases, with 15 bases separating them. For the CDR3, the DNA is TGTGCCAGTAGATCCGGCGACATCTCCTCCTACGAGCAGTACTTC. It is translated as CASRSGDISSYEQYF.

The chain carries TRBV5-8 and TRBJ1-2, with no clear D. CDR3 size: 13 residues. With 6 bases removed from V and 1 base from J, the gap between germline ends came to 10 bases. Germline lookup yields CDR1 SGHTS and CDR2 YDEGEE. CDR3 sequence reads: CASTTSLNYGYTF. CDR3 DNA: TGTGCCAGCACTACTTCCCTTAACTATGGCTACACCTTC.

The chain recombines TRBV5-1 with TRBJ2-1; 7 bases map to TRBD2. The germline CDR1 and CDR2 sequences are SGHRS and YFSETQ. V lost 1 base to trimming and J lost 0 bases; unmatched junction nucleotides: 4. The CDR3 consists of 16 residues. Here the CDR3 reads CASSLSTGGSYNEQFF. DNA for the CDR3: TGCGCCAGCAGCTTGTCCACGGGAGGCTCCTACAATGAGCAGTTCTTC.

This chain connects TRBV2 to TRBJ1-6; D may be TRBD1 (6 bases). This CDR3 comprises 13 residues. Germline V lookup: CDR1 SNHLY, CDR2 FYNNEI. The V gene lost 5 bases and the J gene lost 10 bases, with 12 bases spanning the gap. As DNA, the CDR3 is TGTGCCAGCAGTAGAACAGGGCAATCACCCCTCCACTTT. It is translated as CASSRTGQSPLHF.

The genes are TRBV4-1 and TRBJ2-1; TRBD1 is a possible D gene (6 bases). In germline, CDR1 is MGHRA, CDR2 YSYEKL. Trimming stripped 4 bases from V and 7 bases from J, with 14 bases between. The CDR3 is made up of 14 amino acids. The CDR3 here is CASSLGTRNNEQFF. CDR3 nucleotide sequence: TGCGCCAGCAGCCTCGGGACACGAAATAATGAGCAGTTCTTC.

J is TRBJ1-2 and V is TRBV5-1; 8 nucleotides match TRBD1. CDR1 and CDR2 from the germline V gene are SGHRS and YFSETQ. This CDR3 is 18 amino acids long. Unmatched junction bases numbered 18, after V lost 5 bases and J lost 3 bases. CDR3 DNA sequence: TGCGCCAGCAGAAGTGGACAGGGAATGAAGGTCTGGGACTATGGCTACACCTTC. As protein: CASRSGQGMKVWDYGYTF. The whole variable domain, remainder taken from reference TRBV5-1 and TRBJ1-2, is KAGVTQTPRYLIKTRGQQVTLSCSPISGHRSVSWYQQTPGQGLQFLFEYFSETQRNKGNFPGRFSGRQFSNSRSEMNVSTLELGDSALYLCASRSGQGMKVWDYGYTFGSGTRLTVV.

V is TRBV30 and J is TRBJ1-5; the D gene is possibly TRBD1 (5 bases). Between the trimmed V and J ends, which lost 3 bases and 4 bases, there was a span of 10 bases. Germline V gives CDR1 GTSNPN, CDR2 SVGIG (reference sequence). This CDR3 has 13 amino acids. The CDR3 sequence is CAWSRQTNQPQHF. The CDR3 nucleotides are TGTGCCTGGAGCCGACAGACGAATCAGCCCCAGCATTTT.

The sample holds a few counts of this clone. The rearrangement uses TRBV6-5 and TRBJ1-2, with D possibly being TRBD1 (5 bases). The CDR3 is made up of 15 amino acids. The germline V gene encodes CDR1 MNHEY and CDR2 SVGAGI. Between the trimmed V and J ends, which lost 5 bases and 5 bases, there was a span of 18 bases. The CDR3 nucleotides read TGTGCCAGCAGTATCAATTTAGACAGTTTTTATGGCTACACCTTC. Translation gives CASSINLDSFYGYTF.

This sequence joins TRBV5-1 and TRBJ2-1; TRBD1 aligns across 7 bases. The CDR3 loop spans 16 amino acids. Germline V gene lookup returns CDR1 SGHRS and CDR2 YFSETQ. V lost 4 bases, J lost 4 bases, and 11 bases stayed unmatched. The CDR3 loop is CASSPGQPGQYNEQFF. CDR3 DNA: TGCGCCAGCAGCCCGGGACAGCCGGGGCAGTACAATGAGCAGTTCTTC. Variable domain in full (rest from reference TRBV5-1 and TRBJ2-1): KAGVTQTPRYLIKTRGQQVTLSCSPISGHRSVSWYQQTPGQGLQFLFEYFSETQRNKGNFPGRFSGRQFSNSRSEMNVSTLELGDSALYLCASSPGQPGQYNEQFFGPGTRLTVL.

J is TRBJ2-5 and V is TRBV5-1; 7 bases match TRBD2. V was pared by 4 bases and J by 4 bases, with 13 bases of the junction left unmatched. This CDR3 contains 16 residues. Germline V gives CDR1 SGHRS, CDR2 YFSETQ. The CDR3 here is CASSPNPGGRGETQYF. Here the CDR3 DNA reads TGCGCCAGCAGCCCAAACCCGGGAGGCCGAGGAGAGACCCAGTACTTC.

V and J are TRBV7-9 and TRBJ2-4; possible D gene TRBD1, 5 bases. The V gene lost 1 base and the J gene lost 3 bases, with 13 bases spanning the gap. The CDR3 consists of 16 residues. From germline, CDR1 is SEHNR and CDR2 FQNEAQ (reference sequence). CDR3 bases: TGTGCCAGCAGCTTAGGGCAGGGTGTAGGCAAAAACATTCAGTACTTC. Its protein product is CASSLGQGVGKNIQYF. The variable domain in full, with the rest retrieved from reference TRBV7-9 and TRBJ2-4, is DTGVSQNPRHKITKRGQNVTFRCDPISEHNRLYWYRQTLGQGPEFLTYFQNEAQLEKSRLLSDRFSAERPKGSFSTLEIQRTEQGDSAMYLCASSLGQGVGKNIQYFGAGTRLSVL.

This clone was counted only a few times. The V gene is TRBV4-3, the J gene TRBJ2-2; no clear D. The CDR3 length is 16 residues. CDR1 and CDR2 from the germline V gene are LGHNA and YSLEER. With 4 bases removed from V and 0 bases from J, the gap between germline ends came to 12 bases. The DNA of the CDR3 is TGCGCCAGCAGCCGAGTCGAGCTATCGAACACCGGGGAGCTGTTTTTT. Its translation is CASSRVELSNTGELFF.

V gene TRBV19 combines with J gene TRBJ1-2; D uncertain. This CDR3 has 16 amino acids. V was shortened by 1 base and J by 1 base, with 13 bases between the two germline ends. Germline loops: CDR1 LNHDA, CDR2 SQIVND (reference sequence). The CDR3 DNA reads as TGTGCCAGTAGTATAGCCGTCGCGGTGGGTAACTATGGCTACACCTTC. This encodes CASSIAVAVGNYGYTF.

This chain joins TRBV7-3 and TRBJ2-3; the D gene is possibly TRBD2 (5 bases). This CDR3 comprises 14 residues. The ends were cut back, 5 bases at V and 4 bases at J, with 13 bases in the middle. CDR1 and CDR2 from the germline V gene are SGHTA and FQGTGA. CDR3 sequence: CASSKGIGADTQYF. The DNA for the CDR3 is TGTGCCAGCAGCAAAGGGATCGGGGCAGATACGCAGTATTTT. The full variable domain, completed using reference TRBV7-3 and TRBJ2-3, is GAGVSQTPSNKVTEKGKYVELRCDPISGHTALYWYRQSLGQGPEFLIYFQGTGAADDSGLPNDRFFAVRPEGSVSTLKIQRTERGDSAVYLCASSKGIGADTQYFGPGTRLTVL.

V usage is TRBV19 and J usage is TRBJ1-2; D gene uncertain. V was shortened by 1 base and J by 8 bases, with 11 bases between the two germline ends. The CDR3 covers 13 residues. Germline CDR1 is LNHDA and CDR2 is SQIVND (reference sequence). CDR3 sequence (DNA): TGTGCCAGTAGTATAGTCGCGGGCCGCGGCTACACCTTC. This sequence encodes CASSIVAGRGYTF.

The gene calls are TRBV5-4 and TRBJ2-5; 10 bases map to TRBD2. Germline lookup yields CDR1 SGHNT and CDR2 YYREEE (reference sequence). CDR3 length equals 15 residues. Unmatched junction bases numbered 5, after V lost 4 bases and J lost 2 bases. The DNA of the CDR3 is TGTGCCAGCAGCATTCTAGCGGGGGCACAAGAGACCCAGTACTTC. Protein product: CASSILAGAQETQYF.

V is TRBV7-3 and J is TRBJ2-7; no clear D gene. CDR1 is SGHTA, CDR2 FQGTGA, per germline. CDR3 size: 13 residues. Trimming took off 5 bases at V and 5 bases at J, with 13 bases between the two ends. DNA of the CDR3: TGTGCCAGCAGCCGAGAGATAGTCGACGAGCAGTACTTC. Amino acids: CASSREIVDEQYF.

Only a few counts were recorded for this clone. V usage is TRBV7-2 and J usage is TRBJ2-2, with 13 bases lining up with TRBD2. Germline V gene data show CDR1 as SGHTA and CDR2 as FQGNSA. The CDR3 is made up of 18 amino acids. Unmatched junction bases numbered 8, after V lost 4 bases and J lost 3 bases. The CDR3 reads CASSSRTSGRRYTGELFF. CDR3 nucleotide sequence: TGTGCCAGCAGCTCAAGGACTAGCGGGAGAAGGTACACCGGGGAGCTGTTTTTT.

This clone was seen a single time. The rearrangement uses TRBV9 and TRBJ1-2; D remains unclear. V shed 0 bases and J shed 1 base, with 10 bases lying between them. The germline V gene has CDR1 SGDLS and CDR2 YYNGEE. The CDR3 is 15 residues long. CDR3 sequence reads: CASSVGGGINYGYTF. The CDR3 DNA follows: TGTGCCAGCAGCGTAGGGGGAGGGATTAACTATGGCTACACCTTC.

The J gene is TRBJ1-1, the V gene TRBV27; D not resolved. V was shortened by 4 bases and J by 1 base, with 13 bases between the two germline ends. Germline-derived CDR1 and CDR2 are MNHEY and SMNVEV (reference sequence). The CDR3 has 15 amino acids. For the CDR3, the DNA is TGTGCCAGCAGTTGGGAGGGAGGGCAGAACACTGAAGCTTTCTTT. Translated, it gives CASSWEGGQNTEAFF.

This chain connects TRBV28 to TRBJ1-2, with D perhaps TRBD1 (6 bases). Germline V lookup: CDR1 MDHEN, CDR2 SYDVKM. Trimming stripped 4 bases from V and 0 bases from J, with 12 bases between. CDR3 length equals 15 residues. CDR3: CASSSYRVTNYGYTF. The CDR3 nucleotides read TGTGCCAGCAGTTCATACAGGGTGACTAACTATGGCTACACCTTC.